This entry describes one T cell receptor beta chain. The antigen is unknown. The data were obtained in a study of beta chain features in type 1 diabetes. Overall study findings and caveats: In every one of the four CD4+ subsets, TCRB CDR3s were moderately but significantly shorter in Type 1 diabetes patients.

CDR1 and CDR2 from the germline V gene are SGDLS and YYNGEE. CDR3 length equals 16 residues. Trimming removed 0 bases at V and 6 bases at J, with 18 bases between. Expressed TCRB transcripts were sequenced because the entire RNA isolate underwent reverse transcription. Sequencing used immunoSEQ multiplex PCR; TCRdb keeps in-frame clones, though not all of them. There are more than 100,000 clones in the sample; roughly 10% occur only once, and over 0.6% lies in the top ten. The clonotype was recovered from a young man with type 1 diabetes. The J gene is TRBJ1-2, the V gene TRBV9; maybe TRBD1 (6 bases). Input material: central memory CD4+ T cells from blood. CDR3 amino acids: CASSVEQGGRPDGYTF. In nucleotides, the CDR3 is TGTGCCAGCAGCGTAGAACAGGGTGGACGGCCTGATGGCTACACCTTC.